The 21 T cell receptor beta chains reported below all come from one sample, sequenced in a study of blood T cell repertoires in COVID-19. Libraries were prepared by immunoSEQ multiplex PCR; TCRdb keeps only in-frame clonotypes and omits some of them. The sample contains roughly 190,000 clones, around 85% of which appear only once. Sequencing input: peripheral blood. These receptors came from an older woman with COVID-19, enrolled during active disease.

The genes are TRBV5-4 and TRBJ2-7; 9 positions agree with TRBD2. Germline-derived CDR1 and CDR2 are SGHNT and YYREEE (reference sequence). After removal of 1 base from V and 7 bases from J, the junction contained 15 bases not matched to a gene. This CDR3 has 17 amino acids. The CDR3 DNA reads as TGTGCCAGCAGCTTGAGGCTAGCGGGAACCTCTGTGGGGGAGCAGTACTTC. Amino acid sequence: CASSLRLAGTSVGEQYF.

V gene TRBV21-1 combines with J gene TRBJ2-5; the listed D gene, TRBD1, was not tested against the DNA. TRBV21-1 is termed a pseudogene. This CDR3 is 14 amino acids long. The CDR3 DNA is TGTGCCAGCAGCAAGGGCCTTAACCAAGAGACCCAGTACTTC. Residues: CASSKGLNQETQYF.

The CDR3 region has the DNA TGTGCCAGCAGCCCGGGGACTACAGGGTACTACGAGCAGTACTTC. Its protein product is CASSPGTTGYYEQYF. The chain carries TRBV7-6 and TRBJ2-7, with D possibly being TRBD2 (7 bases). This CDR3 is built from 15 residues. Trimming pared 5 bases from V and 3 bases from J, leaving 17 bases between. Germline loops: CDR1 SGHVS, CDR2 FNYEAQ.

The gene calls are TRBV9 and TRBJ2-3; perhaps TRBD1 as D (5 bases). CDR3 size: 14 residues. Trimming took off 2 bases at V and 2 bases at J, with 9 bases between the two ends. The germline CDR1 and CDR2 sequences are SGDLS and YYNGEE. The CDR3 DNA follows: TGTGCCAGCAGCGTCCAGGACACCACAGATACGCAGTATTTT. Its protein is CASSVQDTTDTQYF.

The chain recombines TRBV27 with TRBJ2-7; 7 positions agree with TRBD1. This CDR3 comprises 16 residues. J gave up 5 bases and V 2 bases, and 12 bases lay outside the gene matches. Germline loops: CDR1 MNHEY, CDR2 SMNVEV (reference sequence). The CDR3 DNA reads TGTGCCAGCAGTTTAGGCTGGGGACAGAAGTTGGACGAGCAGTACTTC. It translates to CASSLGWGQKLDEQYF.

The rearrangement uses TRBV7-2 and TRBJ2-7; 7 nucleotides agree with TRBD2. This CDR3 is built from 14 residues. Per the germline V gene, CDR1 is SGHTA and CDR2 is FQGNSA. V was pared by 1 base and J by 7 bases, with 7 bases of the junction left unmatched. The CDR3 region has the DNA TGTGCCAGCAGCTTAGGGCGGGAGCCCCGGGAGCAGTACTTC. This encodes CASSLGREPREQYF.

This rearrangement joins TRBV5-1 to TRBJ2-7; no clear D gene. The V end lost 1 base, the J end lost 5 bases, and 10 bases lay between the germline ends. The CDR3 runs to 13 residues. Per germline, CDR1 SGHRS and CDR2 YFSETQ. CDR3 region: CASSLISRHEQYF. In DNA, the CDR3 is TGCGCCAGCAGCTTGATTTCGCGCCACGAGCAGTACTTC.

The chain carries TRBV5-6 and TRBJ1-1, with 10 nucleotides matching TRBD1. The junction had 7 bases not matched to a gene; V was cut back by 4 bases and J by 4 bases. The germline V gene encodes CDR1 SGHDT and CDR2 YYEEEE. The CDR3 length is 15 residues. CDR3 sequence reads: CASSPRQGASTEAFF. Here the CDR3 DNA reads TGTGCCAGCAGCCCACGACAGGGGGCAAGCACTGAAGCTTTCTTT. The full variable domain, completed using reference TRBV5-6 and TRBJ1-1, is DAGVTQSPTHLIKTRGQQVTLRCSPKSGHDTVSWYQQALGQGPQFIFQYYEEEERQRGNFPDRFSGHQFPNYSSELNVNALLLGDSALYLCASSPRQGASTEAFFGQGTRLTVV.

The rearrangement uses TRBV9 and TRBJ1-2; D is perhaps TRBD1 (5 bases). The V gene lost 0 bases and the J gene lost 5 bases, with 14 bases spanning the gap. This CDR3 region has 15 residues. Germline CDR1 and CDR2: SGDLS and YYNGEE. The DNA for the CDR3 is TGTGCCAGCAGCGTAGTTGACAGAAACGTTTATGGCTACACCTTC. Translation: CASSVVDRNVYGYTF.

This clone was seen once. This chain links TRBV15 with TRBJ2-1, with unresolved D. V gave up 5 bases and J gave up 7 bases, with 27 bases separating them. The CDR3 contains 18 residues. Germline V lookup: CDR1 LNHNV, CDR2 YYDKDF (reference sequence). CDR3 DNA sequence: TGTGCCACCAGCCGGCAGGTCTTGACCGATCCTCGTGGGAATGAGCAGTTCTTC. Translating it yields CATSRQVLTDPRGNEQFF.

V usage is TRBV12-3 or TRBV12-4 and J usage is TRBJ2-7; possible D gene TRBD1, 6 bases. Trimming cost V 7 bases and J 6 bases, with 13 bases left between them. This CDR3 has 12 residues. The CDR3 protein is CASTRTAFEQYF. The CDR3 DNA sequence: TGTGCCAGCACTCGGACAGCCTTCGAGCAGTACTTC.

Written as DNA, the CDR3 is TGTGCCAGCAGTTACGACACGCGCGAGACCCAGTACTTC. It specifies CASSYDTRETQYF. The chain combines TRBV6-5 with TRBJ2-5; D gene uncertain. Trimming left V 2 bases short and J 5 bases short, with 9 bases between. This CDR3 contains 13 residues. Germline lookup yields CDR1 MNHEY and CDR2 SVGAGI.

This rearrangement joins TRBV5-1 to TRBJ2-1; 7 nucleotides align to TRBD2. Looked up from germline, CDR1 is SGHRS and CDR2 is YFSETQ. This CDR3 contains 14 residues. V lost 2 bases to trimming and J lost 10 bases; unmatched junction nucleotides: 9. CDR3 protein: CASSFPGGTMEQFF. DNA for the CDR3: TGCGCCAGCAGCTTTCCGGGGGGTACAATGGAGCAGTTCTTC.

CDR3 sequence: CASSPRSGRPDTQYF. CDR3 DNA sequence: TGTGCCAGCAGCCCCAGATCCGGGAGGCCAGATACGCAGTATTTT. The chain is built from TRBV7-2 and TRBJ2-3; TRBD2 matches at 7 bases. The V gene's germline CDR1 is SGHTA and CDR2 FQGNSA. With 5 bases clipped from V and 4 bases from J, the junction kept 9 bases outside the gene matches. The CDR3 runs to 15 residues.

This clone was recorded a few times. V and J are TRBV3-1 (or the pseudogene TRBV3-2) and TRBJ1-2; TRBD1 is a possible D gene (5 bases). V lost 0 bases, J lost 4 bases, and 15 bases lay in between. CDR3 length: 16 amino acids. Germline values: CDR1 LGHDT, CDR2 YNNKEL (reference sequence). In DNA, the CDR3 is TGTGCCAGCAGCCAAGAAGGAGGGCAGGGCCTCTATGGCTACACCTTC. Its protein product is CASSQEGGQGLYGYTF.

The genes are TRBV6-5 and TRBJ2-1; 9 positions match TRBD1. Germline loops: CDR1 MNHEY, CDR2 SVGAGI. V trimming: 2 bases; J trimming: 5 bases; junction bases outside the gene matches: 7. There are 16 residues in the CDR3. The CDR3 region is CASSYLGTGLDNEQFF. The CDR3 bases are TGTGCCAGCAGTTACCTGGGGACAGGGCTTGACAATGAGCAGTTCTTC.

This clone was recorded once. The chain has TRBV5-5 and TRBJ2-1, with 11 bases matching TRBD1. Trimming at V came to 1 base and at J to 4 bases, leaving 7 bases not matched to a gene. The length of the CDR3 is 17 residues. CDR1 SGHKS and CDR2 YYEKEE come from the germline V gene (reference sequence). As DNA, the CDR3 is TGTGCCAGCAGCTTGACCCGGACAGGGGGCGCGTACAATGAGCAGTTCTTC. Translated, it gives CASSLTRTGGAYNEQFF.

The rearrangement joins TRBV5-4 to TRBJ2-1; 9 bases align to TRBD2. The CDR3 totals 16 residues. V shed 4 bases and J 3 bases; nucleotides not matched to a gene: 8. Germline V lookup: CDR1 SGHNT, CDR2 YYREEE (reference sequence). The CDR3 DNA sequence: TGTGCCAGCAGCCCTCAAGCGGGAGGAAGCTACAATGAGCAGTTCTTC. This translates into CASSPQAGGSYNEQFF.

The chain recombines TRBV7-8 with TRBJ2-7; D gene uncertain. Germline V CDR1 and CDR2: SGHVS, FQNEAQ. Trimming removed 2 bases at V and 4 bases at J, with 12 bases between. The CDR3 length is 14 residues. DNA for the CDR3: TGTGCCAGCAGCTTACCGGTGCCTCATTACGAGCAGTACTTC. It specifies CASSLPVPHYEQYF.

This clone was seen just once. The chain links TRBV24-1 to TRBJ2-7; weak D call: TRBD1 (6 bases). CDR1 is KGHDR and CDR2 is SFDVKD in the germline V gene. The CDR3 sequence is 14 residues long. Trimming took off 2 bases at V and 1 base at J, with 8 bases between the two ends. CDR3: CATSDSRGSYEQYF. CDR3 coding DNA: TGTGCCACCAGTGATTCCAGGGGATCCTACGAGCAGTACTTC.

CDR3 loop: CASSFLGGGQGNTIYF. CDR3 in DNA: TGTGCCAGTAGTTTCCTCGGGGGGGGACAGGGAAACACCATATATTTT. The rearrangement joins TRBV19 to TRBJ1-3; TRBD1 matches at 7 bases. Germline CDR1 and CDR2: LNHDA and SQIVND (reference sequence). The CDR3 loop spans 16 amino acids. The trim removed 5 bases at V and 4 bases at J, leaving 11 bases unmatched.